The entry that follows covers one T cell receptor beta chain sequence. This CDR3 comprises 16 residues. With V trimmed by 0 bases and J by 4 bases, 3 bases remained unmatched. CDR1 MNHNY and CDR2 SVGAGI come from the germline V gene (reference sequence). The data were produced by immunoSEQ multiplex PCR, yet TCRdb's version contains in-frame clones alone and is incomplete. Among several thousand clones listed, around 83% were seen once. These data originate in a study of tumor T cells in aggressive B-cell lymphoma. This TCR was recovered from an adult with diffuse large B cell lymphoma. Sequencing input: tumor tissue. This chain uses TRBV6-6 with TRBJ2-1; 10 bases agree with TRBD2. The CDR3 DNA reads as TGTGCCAGCAGTTACTCTCTAGCGGGAGAATACAATGAGCAGTTCTTC. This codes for CASSYSLAGEYNEQFF.